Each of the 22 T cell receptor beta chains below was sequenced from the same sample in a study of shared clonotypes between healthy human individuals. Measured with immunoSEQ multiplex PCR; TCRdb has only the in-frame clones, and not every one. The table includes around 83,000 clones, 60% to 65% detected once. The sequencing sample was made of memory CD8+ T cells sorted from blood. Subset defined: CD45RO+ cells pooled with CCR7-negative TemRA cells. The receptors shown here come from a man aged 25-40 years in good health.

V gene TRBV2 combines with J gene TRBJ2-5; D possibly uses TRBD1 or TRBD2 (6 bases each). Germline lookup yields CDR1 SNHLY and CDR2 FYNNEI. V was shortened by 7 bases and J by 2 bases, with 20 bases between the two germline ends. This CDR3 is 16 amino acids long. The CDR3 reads CASKTSGAPVQETQYF. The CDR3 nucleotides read TGTGCCAGCAAGACTTCGGGGGCGCCAGTGCAAGAGACCCAGTACTTC.

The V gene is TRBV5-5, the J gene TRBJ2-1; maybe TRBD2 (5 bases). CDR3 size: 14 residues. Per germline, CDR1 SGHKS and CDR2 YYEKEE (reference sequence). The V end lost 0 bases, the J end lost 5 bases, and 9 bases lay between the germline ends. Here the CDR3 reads CASSLVPADNEQFF. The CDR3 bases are TGTGCCAGCAGCTTGGTGCCAGCGGACAATGAGCAGTTCTTC.

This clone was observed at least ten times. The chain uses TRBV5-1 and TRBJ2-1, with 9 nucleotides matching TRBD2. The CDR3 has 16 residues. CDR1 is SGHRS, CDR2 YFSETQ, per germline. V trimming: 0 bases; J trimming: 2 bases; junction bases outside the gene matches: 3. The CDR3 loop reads CASSLVVAGAYNEQFF. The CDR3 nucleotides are TGCGCCAGCAGCTTGGTGGTAGCGGGAGCCTACAATGAGCAGTTCTTC. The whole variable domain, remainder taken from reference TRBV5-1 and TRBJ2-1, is KAGVTQTPRYLIKTRGQQVTLSCSPISGHRSVSWYQQTPGQGLQFLFEYFSETQRNKGNFPGRFSGRQFSNSRSEMNVSTLELGDSALYLCASSLVVAGAYNEQFFGPGTRLTVL.

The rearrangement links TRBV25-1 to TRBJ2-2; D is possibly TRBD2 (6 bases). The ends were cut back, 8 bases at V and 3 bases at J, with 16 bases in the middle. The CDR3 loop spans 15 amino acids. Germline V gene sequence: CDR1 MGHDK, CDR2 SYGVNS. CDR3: CASRPAGMDTGELFF. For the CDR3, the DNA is TGTGCCAGCCGCCCGGCGGGGATGGACACCGGGGAGCTGTTTTTT.

Written as DNA, the CDR3 is TGTGCCAGCAGTCATACAGCGGGAGGGCTTTACGAGCAGTACTTC. It yields the protein CASSHTAGGLYEQYF. The rearrangement links TRBV27 to TRBJ2-7; 10 bases agree with TRBD2. The junction had 8 bases not matched to a gene; V was cut back by 5 bases and J by 4 bases. Germline V lookup: CDR1 MNHEY, CDR2 SMNVEV (reference sequence). This CDR3 has 15 residues.

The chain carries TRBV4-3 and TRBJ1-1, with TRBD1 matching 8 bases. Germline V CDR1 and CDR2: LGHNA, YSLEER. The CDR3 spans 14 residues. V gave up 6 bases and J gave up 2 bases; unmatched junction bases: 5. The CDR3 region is CASRPGTGNTEAFF. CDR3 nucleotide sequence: TGCGCCAGCAGACCCGGGACAGGCAACACTGAAGCTTTCTTT.

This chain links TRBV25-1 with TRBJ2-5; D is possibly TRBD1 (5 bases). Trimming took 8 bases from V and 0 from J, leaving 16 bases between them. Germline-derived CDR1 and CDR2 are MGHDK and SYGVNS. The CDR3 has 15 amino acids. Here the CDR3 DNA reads TGTGCCAGCGCAATCCGGACACCCGACCAAGAGACCCAGTACTTC. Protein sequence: CASAIRTPDQETQYF.

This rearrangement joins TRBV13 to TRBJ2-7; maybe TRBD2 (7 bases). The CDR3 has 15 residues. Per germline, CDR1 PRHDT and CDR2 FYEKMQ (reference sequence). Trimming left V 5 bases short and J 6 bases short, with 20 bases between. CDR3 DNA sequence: TGTGCCAGCAGCCTGCGAGGGAGGGGGGTCGGCGAGCAGTACTTC. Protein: CASSLRGRGVGEQYF.

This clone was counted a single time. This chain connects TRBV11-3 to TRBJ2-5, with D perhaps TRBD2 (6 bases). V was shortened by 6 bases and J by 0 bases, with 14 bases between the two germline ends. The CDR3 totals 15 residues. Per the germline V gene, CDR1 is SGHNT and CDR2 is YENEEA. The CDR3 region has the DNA TGTGCCAGCAGTTGGGACTTCCTGTACCAAGAGACCCAGTACTTC. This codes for CASSWDFLYQETQYF.

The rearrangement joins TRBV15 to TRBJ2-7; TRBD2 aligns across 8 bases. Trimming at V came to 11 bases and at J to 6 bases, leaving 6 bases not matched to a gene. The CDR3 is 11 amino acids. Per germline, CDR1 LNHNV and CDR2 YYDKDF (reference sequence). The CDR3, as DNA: TGTGCCGACACCGGACTAGCCGAGCAGTACTTC. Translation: CADTGLAEQYF.

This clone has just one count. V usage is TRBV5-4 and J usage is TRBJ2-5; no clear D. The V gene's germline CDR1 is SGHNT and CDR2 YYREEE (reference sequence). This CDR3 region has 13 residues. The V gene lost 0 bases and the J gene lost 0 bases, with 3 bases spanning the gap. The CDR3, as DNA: TGTGCCAGCAGCTTGGTGCACCAAGAGACCCAGTACTTC. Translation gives CASSLVHQETQYF.

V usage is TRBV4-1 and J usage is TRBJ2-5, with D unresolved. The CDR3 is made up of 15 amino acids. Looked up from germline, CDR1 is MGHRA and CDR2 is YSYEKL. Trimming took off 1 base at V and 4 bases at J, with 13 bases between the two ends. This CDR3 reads CASSQVYQDIETQYF. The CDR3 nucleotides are TGCGCCAGCAGCCAAGTCTACCAAGACATAGAGACCCAGTACTTC.

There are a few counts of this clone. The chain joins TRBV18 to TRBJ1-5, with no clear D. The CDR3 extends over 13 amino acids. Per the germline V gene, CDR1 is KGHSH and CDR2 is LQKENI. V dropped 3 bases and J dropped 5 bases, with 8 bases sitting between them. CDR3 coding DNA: TGTGCCAGCTCACCTCTCTTAGATCAGCCCCAGCATTTT. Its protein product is CASSPLLDQPQHF.

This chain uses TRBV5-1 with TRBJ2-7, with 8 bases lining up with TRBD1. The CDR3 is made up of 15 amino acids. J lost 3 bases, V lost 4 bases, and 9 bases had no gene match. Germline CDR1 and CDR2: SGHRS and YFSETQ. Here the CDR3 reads CASSPVAGGSYEQYF. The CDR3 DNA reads TGCGCCAGCAGCCCGGTGGCAGGGGGCAGCTACGAGCAGTACTTC.

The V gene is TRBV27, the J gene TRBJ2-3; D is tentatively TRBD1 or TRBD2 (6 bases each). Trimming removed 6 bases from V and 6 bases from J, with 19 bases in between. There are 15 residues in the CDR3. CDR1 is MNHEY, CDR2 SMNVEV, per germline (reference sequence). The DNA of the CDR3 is TGTGCCAGCAGGGGGAGTTGGGGGGCGGCGGATACGCAGTATTTT. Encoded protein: CASRGSWGAADTQYF.

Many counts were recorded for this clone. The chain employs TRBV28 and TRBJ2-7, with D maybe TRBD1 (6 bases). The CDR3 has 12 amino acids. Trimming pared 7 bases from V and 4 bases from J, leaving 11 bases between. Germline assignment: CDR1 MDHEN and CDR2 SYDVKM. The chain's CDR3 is CASTGTRYEQYF. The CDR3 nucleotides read TGTGCCAGCACCGGGACAAGATACGAGCAGTACTTC.

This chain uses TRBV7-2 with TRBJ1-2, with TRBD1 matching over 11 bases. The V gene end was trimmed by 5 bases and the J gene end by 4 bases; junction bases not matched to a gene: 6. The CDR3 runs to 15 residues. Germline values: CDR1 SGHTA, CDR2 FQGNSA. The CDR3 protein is CASSVDRGHGYGYTF. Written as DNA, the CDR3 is TGTGCCAGCAGCGTGGACAGGGGGCATGGCTATGGCTACACCTTC.

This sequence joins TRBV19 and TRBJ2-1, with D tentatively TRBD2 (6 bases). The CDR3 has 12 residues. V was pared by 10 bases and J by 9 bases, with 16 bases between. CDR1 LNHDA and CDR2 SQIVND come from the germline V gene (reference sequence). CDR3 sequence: CATAPGVAEQFF. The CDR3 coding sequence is TGTGCCACTGCGCCGGGAGTCGCTGAGCAGTTCTTC.

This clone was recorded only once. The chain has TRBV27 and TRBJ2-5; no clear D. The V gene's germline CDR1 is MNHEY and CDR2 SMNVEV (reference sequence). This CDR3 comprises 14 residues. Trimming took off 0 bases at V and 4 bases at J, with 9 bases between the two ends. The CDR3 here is CASSLSLPAETQYF. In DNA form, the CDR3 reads TGTGCCAGCAGTTTATCCCTGCCTGCAGAGACCCAGTACTTC.

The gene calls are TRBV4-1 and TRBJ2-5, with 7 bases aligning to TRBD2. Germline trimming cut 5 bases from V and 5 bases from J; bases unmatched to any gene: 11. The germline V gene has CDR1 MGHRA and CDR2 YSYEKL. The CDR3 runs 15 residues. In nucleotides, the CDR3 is TGCGCCAGCAGCTACCATTGGACTAGGAGGGAGACCCAGTACTTC. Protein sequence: CASSYHWTRRETQYF.

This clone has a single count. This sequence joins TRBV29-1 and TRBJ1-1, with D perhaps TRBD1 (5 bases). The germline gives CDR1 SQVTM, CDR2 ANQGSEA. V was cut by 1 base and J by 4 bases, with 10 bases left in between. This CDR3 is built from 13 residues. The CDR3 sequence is CSVEVGGGTEAFF. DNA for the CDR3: TGCAGCGTTGAAGTTGGGGGAGGCACTGAAGCTTTCTTT. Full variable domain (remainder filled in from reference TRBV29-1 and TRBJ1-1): SAVISQKPSRDICQRGTSLTIQCQVDSQVTMMFWYRQQPGQSLTLIATANQGSEATYESGFVIDKFPISRPNLTFSTLTVSNMSPEDSSIYLCSVEVGGGTEAFFGQGTRLTVV.

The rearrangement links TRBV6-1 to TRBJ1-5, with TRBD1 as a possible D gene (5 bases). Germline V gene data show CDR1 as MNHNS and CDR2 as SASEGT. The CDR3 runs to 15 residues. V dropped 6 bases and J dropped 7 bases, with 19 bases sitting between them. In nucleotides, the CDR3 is TGTGCCAGCAGACCCACCCTTACAGGCGGGCAGCCCCAGCATTTT. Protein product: CASRPTLTGGQPQHF.